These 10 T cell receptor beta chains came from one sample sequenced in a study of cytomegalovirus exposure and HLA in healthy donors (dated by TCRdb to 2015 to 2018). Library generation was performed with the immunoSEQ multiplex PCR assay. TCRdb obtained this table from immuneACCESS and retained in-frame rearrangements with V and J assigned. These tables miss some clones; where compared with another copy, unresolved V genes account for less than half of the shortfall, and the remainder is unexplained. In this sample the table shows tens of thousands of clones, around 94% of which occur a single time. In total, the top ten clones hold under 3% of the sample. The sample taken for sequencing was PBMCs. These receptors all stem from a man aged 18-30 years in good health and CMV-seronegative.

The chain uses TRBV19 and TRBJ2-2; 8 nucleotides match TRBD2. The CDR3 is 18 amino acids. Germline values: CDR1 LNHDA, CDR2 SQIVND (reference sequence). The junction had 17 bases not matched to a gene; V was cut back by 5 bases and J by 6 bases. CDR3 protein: CASSFKGGGLGRAGELFF. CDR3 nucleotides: TGTGCCAGTAGTTTCAAGGGTGGGGGACTAGGTCGCGCCGGGGAGCTGTTTTTT. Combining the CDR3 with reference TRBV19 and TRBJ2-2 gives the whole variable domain DGGITQSPKYLFRKEGQNVTLSCEQNLNHDAMYWYRQDPGQGLRLIYYSQIVNDFQKGDIAEGYSVSREKKESFPLTVTSAQKNPTAFYLCASSFKGGGLGRAGELFFGEGSRLTVL.

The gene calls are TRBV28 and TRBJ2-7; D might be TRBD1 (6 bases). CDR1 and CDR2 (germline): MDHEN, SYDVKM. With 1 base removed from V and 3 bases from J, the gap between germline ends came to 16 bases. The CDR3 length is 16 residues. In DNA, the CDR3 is TGTGCCAGCAGTTTATTCCCCCACAGGGTAGGCTACGAGCAGTACTTC. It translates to CASSLFPHRVGYEQYF. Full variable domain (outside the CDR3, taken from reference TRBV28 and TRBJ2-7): DVKVTQSSRYLVKRTGEKVFLECVQDMDHENMFWYRQDPGLGLRLIYFSYDVKMKEKGDIPEGYSVSREKKERFSLILESASTNQTSMYLCASSLFPHRVGYEQYFGPGTRLTVT.

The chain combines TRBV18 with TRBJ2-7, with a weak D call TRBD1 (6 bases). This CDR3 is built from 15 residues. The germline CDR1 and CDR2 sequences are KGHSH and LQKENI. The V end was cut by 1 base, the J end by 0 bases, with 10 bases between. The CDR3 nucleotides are TGTGCCAGCTCACCACGGACAGACAACTCCTACGAGCAGTACTTC. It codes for CASSPRTDNSYEQYF.

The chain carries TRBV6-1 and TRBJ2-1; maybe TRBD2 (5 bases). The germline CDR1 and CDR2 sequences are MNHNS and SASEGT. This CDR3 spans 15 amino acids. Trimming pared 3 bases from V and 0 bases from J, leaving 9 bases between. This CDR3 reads CASSEDLSSYNEQFF. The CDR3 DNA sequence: TGTGCCAGCAGTGAGGACTTAAGCTCCTACAATGAGCAGTTCTTC.

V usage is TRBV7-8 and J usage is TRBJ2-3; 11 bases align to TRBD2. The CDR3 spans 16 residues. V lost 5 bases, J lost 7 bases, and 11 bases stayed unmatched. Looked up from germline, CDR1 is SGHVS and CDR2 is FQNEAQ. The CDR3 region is CASSRQTSGVLNTQYF. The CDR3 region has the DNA TGTGCCAGCAGCCGACAGACTAGCGGGGTTCTGAATACGCAGTATTTT.

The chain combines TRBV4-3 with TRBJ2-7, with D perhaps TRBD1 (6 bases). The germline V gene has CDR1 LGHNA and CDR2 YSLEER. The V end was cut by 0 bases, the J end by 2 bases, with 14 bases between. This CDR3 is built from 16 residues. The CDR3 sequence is CASSQDTQGFPYEQYF. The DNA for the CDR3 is TGCGCCAGCAGCCAAGACACACAGGGATTCCCCTACGAGCAGTACTTC.

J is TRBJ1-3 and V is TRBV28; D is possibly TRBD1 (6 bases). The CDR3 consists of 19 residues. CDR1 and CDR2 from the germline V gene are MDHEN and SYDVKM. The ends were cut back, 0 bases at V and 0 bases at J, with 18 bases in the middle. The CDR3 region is CASSLWADRLEDSGNTIYF. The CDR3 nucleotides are TGTGCCAGCAGTTTATGGGCCGACAGGCTGGAAGACTCTGGAAACACCATATATTTT.

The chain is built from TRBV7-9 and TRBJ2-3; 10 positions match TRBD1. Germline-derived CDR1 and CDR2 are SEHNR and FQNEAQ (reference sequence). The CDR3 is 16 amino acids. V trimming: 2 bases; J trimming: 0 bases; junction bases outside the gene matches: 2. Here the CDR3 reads CASSLTGQGSTDTQYF. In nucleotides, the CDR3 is TGTGCCAGCAGCTTAACGGGACAGGGGAGCACAGATACGCAGTATTTT. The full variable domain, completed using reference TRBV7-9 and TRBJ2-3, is DTGVSQNPRHKITKRGQNVTFRCDPISEHNRLYWYRQTLGQGPEFLTYFQNEAQLEKSRLLSDRFSAERPKGSFSTLEIQRTEQGDSAMYLCASSLTGQGSTDTQYFGPGTRLTVL.

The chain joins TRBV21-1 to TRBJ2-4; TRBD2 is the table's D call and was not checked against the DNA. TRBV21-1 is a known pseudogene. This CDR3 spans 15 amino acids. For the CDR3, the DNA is TGTGCCAGCAGCAAAGCCTACGGAGGGGAAAACATTCAGTACTTC. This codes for CASSKAYGGENIQYF.

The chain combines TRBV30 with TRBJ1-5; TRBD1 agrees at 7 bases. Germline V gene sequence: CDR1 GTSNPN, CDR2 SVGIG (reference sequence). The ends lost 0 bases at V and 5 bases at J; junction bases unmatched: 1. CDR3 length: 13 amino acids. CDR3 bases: TGTGCCTGGAGTGTTACAGGGGATCAGCCCCAGCATTTT. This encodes CAWSVTGDQPQHF.